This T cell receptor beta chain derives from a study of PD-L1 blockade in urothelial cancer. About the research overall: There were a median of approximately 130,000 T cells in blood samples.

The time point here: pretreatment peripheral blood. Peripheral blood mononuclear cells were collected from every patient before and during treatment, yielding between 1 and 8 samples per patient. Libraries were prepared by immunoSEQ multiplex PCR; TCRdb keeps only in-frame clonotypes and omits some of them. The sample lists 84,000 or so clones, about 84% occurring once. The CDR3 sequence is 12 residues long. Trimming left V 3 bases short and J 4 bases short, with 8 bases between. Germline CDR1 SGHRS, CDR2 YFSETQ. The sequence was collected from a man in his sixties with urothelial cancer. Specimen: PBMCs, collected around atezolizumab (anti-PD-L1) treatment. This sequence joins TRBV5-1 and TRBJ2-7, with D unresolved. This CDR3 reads CASSYVSYEQYF. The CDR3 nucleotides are TGCGCCAGCAGCTATGTCAGTTACGAGCAGTACTTC. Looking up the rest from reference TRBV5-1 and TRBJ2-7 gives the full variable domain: KAGVTQTPRYLIKTRGQQVTLSCSPISGHRSVSWYQQTPGQGLQFLFEYFSETQRNKGNFPGRFSGRQFSNSRSEMNVSTLELGDSALYLCASSYVSYEQYFGPGTRLTVT.